The present entry profiles one T cell receptor beta chain with its context. A clone one base away is much larger, so this may be a read error. It was RNA transcripts that yielded the amplified TCR beta CDR3 regions. Carried out on the TCR CDR3, a first-round RT-PCR used the HTBI primer set. MiXCR, applied by TCRdb to the multiplex PCR reads, yields one record per CDR3 protein. This sample has 250,000 to 350,000 distinct CDR3 sequences, with approximately 16% found just once. This sample is part of a study of T cells in Graves' hyperthyroidism and ophthalmopathy. The CDR3 is 14 residues long. The V gene lost 2 bases and the J gene lost 1 base, with 9 bases spanning the gap. The V gene's germline CDR1 is SGHRS and CDR2 YFSETQ. With a duration under 2 months, the hyperthyroidism was newly diagnosed in patients aged 18 to 65.

Material: blood. The gene calls are TRBV5-1 and TRBJ1-1; D unresolved. This receptor was obtained from a man aged 30 to 39 with Graves' hyperthyroidism. The CDR3 loop reads CASSLLSPNTEAFF. In DNA, the CDR3 is TGCGCCAGCAGCTTACTCTCACCGAACACTGAAGCTTTCTTT.